This T cell receptor beta chain was identified during a study of blood T cell repertoires in COVID-19. The data were produced by immunoSEQ multiplex PCR, yet TCRdb's version contains in-frame clones alone and is incomplete. The table records 200,000 to 300,000 clones, 84% of them present only once. Germline V gives CDR1 LNHDA, CDR2 SQIVND (reference sequence). CDR3 length: 15 residues. Trimming removed 7 bases at V and 3 bases at J, with 18 bases between. The specimen sequenced was peripheral blood. This receptor was obtained from a man aged 35 to 55 who had recovered from COVID-19. The chain couples TRBV19 to TRBJ1-2; perhaps TRBD1 as D (6 bases). CDR3 loop: CASIRSRDTYYGYTF. The DNA of the CDR3 is TGTGCCAGTATTCGCTCCCGGGACACCTACTATGGCTACACCTTC.